Below, 22 T cell receptor beta chains from the same sample are listed, as sequenced in a study of glioma-infiltrating T cells after dendritic cell vaccination. TCRdb's copy holds only in-frame clones and misses some; the assay was immunoSEQ multiplex PCR. The table records roughly 100,000 clones, approximately 87% of them present only once. The material sequenced was blood, taken before dendritic cell vaccination. The receptors derive from a human donor with glioblastoma.

CDR3 sequence reads: CASSLRSGTYEQYF. The CDR3 DNA reads as TGCGCCAGCAGCTTGCGGAGCGGGACGTACGAGCAGTACTTC. V is TRBV5-1 and J is TRBJ2-7, with 7 positions matching TRBD2. The germline gives CDR1 SGHRS, CDR2 YFSETQ. This CDR3 contains 14 residues. The trim removed 1 base at V and 4 bases at J, leaving 5 bases unmatched.

The chain employs TRBV7-9 and TRBJ1-1; 7 bases map to TRBD1. The CDR3 is 14 amino acids. The germline gives CDR1 SEHNR, CDR2 FQNEAQ (reference sequence). With 6 bases clipped from V and 5 bases from J, the junction kept 9 bases outside the gene matches. The CDR3 is CASSSTGDETEAFF. The CDR3 DNA is TGTGCCAGCAGTTCCACAGGGGACGAAACTGAAGCTTTCTTT.

V is TRBV7-2 and J is TRBJ1-5; TRBD1 agrees at 10 bases. The germline V gene has CDR1 SGHTA and CDR2 FQGNSA. This CDR3 comprises 19 residues. The V gene end was trimmed by 0 bases and the J gene end by 0 bases; junction bases not matched to a gene: 8. For the CDR3, the DNA is TGTGCCAGCAGCTTAGCGGGACAGGGGACATATTATAGCAATCAGCCCCAGCATTTT. Translating gives CASSLAGQGTYYSNQPQHF.

The rearrangement joins TRBV7-2 to TRBJ1-2, with D possibly being TRBD1 (6 bases). The CDR3 totals 15 residues. From germline, CDR1 is SGHTA and CDR2 FQGNSA. The V end was cut by 1 base, the J end by 1 base, with 10 bases between. The CDR3 reads CASSLGRTVNYGYTF. In nucleotides, the CDR3 is TGTGCCAGCAGCTTAGGTCGGACAGTTAACTATGGCTACACCTTC. The full variable domain, rest sourced from reference TRBV7-2 and TRBJ1-2, is GAGVSQSPSNKVTEKGKDVELRCDPISGHTALYWYRQSLGQGLEFLIYFQGNSAPDKSGLPSDRFSAERTGGSVSTLTIQRTQQEDSAVYLCASSLGRTVNYGYTFGSGTRLTVV.

In regard to this clone: At one of its ends the junction is not consistent with the germline gene, which may arise from a read error. The chain joins TRBV7-7 to TRBJ2-3; 10 bases agree with TRBD1. Looked up from germline, CDR1 is SSHAT and CDR2 is FNYEAQ (reference sequence). This CDR3 is 16 amino acids long. The chain's CDR3 is CASSRLTGGGTDTQYF. As DNA, the CDR3 is TGTGCTAGCAGCCGATTGACAGGGGGCGGGACAGATACGCAGTATTTT.

This chain uses TRBV4-2 with TRBJ2-1; 10 positions match TRBD2. Germline loops: CDR1 LGHNA, CDR2 YNFKEQ. The length of the CDR3 is 16 residues. The trim removed 1 base at V and 7 bases at J, leaving 7 bases unmatched. CDR3 sequence reads: CASSQGLAGGGNEQFF. For the CDR3, the DNA is TGTGCCAGCAGCCAAGGACTAGCGGGTGGAGGGAATGAGCAGTTCTTC.

In its sample, this clone was seen a few times. The chain recombines TRBV5-1 with TRBJ2-1; TRBD2 matches at 9 bases. V shed 0 bases, J shed 7 bases, and the junction held 8 bases outside the gene matches. The length of the CDR3 is 16 residues. Germline V gene data show CDR1 as SGHRS and CDR2 as YFSETQ. CDR3 nucleotides: TGCGCCAGCAGCTTGGAAGGAGCGGGAGGCTGGAATGAGCAGTTCTTC. Encoded protein: CASSLEGAGGWNEQFF.

The CDR3 region has the DNA TGCAGCGGGGCCCAGGGGAATGAGCAGTTCTTC. Translating it yields CSGAQGNEQFF. The chain is built from TRBV29-1 and TRBJ2-1, with a possible D match to TRBD1 (6 bases). This CDR3 contains 11 residues. The V gene lost 7 bases and the J gene lost 7 bases, with 11 bases spanning the gap. Germline CDR1 and CDR2: SQVTM and ANQGSEA.

The chain links TRBV18 to TRBJ2-1; TRBD2 might be the D (6 bases). Germline CDR1 is KGHSH and CDR2 is LQKENI. V lost 8 bases and J 3 bases, leaving 8 bases between the germline ends. The CDR3 is 12 amino acids. CDR3 nucleotide sequence: TGTGCCAGCCAGGACTACTACAATGAGCAGTTCTTC. Encoded protein: CASQDYYNEQFF.

The rearrangement joins TRBV7-9 to TRBJ1-1; D remains unclear. V was shortened by 5 bases and J by 3 bases, with 10 bases between the two germline ends. Germline values: CDR1 SEHNR, CDR2 FQNEAQ (reference sequence). The CDR3 length is 13 residues. CDR3 sequence: CASSLSRDTEAFF. CDR3 coding DNA: TGTGCCAGCAGCCTAAGTCGGGACACTGAAGCTTTCTTT.

This rearrangement joins TRBV5-1 to TRBJ2-1, with a possible D match to TRBD2 (5 bases). V lost 1 base, J lost 9 bases, and 8 bases lay in between. CDR1 is SGHRS and CDR2 is YFSETQ in the germline V gene. The CDR3 consists of 12 residues. The DNA of the CDR3 is TGCGCCAGCAGCTTGATAGGAGGTGAGCAGTTCTTC. This translates into CASSLIGGEQFF.

This chain links TRBV6-6 with TRBJ1-1, with D hard to call. The CDR3 contains 15 residues. V lost 0 bases and J lost 1, with 9 bases in between. The germline gives CDR1 MNHNY, CDR2 SVGAGI (reference sequence). The CDR3 is CASSYSATANTEAFF. The CDR3 nucleotides read TGTGCCAGCAGTTACTCGGCGACTGCGAACACTGAAGCTTTCTTT.

This chain links TRBV7-2 with TRBJ1-2; no clear D gene. The CDR3 runs 15 residues. CDR1 is SGHTA and CDR2 is FQGNSA in the germline V gene. V lost 4 bases, J lost 2 bases, and 14 bases lay in between. This CDR3 reads CASSSPPGPNYGYTF. Here the CDR3 DNA reads TGTGCCAGCAGCTCCCCCCCGGGTCCCAACTATGGCTACACCTTC.

This chain joins TRBV5-4 and TRBJ1-2, with TRBD1 matching 7 bases. In germline, CDR1 is SGHNT, CDR2 YYREEE (reference sequence). This CDR3 is built from 15 residues. V dropped 6 bases and J dropped 4; count of bases not matched to a gene: 12. Written as DNA, the CDR3 is TGTGCCAGCAAAATAGCCCGGACAGGAGGCTATGGCTACACCTTC. Translating gives CASKIARTGGYGYTF. Based on the CDR3 plus reference TRBV5-4 and TRBJ1-2, the full variable domain is ETGVTQSPTHLIKTRGQQVTLRCSSQSGHNTVSWYQQALGQGPQFIFQYYREEENGRGNFPPRFSGLQFPNYSSELNVNALELDDSALYLCASKIARTGGYGYTFGSGTRLTVV.

The rearrangement links TRBV6-6 to TRBJ2-7; 7 bases line up with TRBD2. Losses at the gene ends were 2 bases for V and 5 bases for J; bases not matched to a gene: 12. Germline CDR1 MNHNY, CDR2 SVGAGI (reference sequence). The CDR3 has 16 amino acids. The CDR3 DNA sequence: TGTGCCAGCAGTTACGCCGGGACTACGTCCCCCGACGAGCAGTACTTC. Translating it yields CASSYAGTTSPDEQYF.

V usage is TRBV5-6 and J usage is TRBJ1-6; no clear D gene. Germline lookup yields CDR1 SGHDT and CDR2 YYEEEE. The CDR3 has 14 amino acids. Between the trimmed V and J ends, which lost 2 bases and 10 bases, there was a span of 13 bases. DNA for the CDR3: TGTGCCAGCAGCTTTGTCCGGGGAGGATCACCCCTCCACTTT. Translated, it gives CASSFVRGGSPLHF.

CDR3 nucleotides: TGTGCCAGCAGCTTGAGGGGCGGGGGCCTCTACGAGCAGTACTTC. Protein: CASSLRGGGLYEQYF. The chain carries TRBV5-6 and TRBJ2-7, with D perhaps TRBD2 (7 bases). CDR3 length equals 15 residues. The germline V gene encodes CDR1 SGHDT and CDR2 YYEEEE. Trimming removed 1 base from V and 3 bases from J, with 14 bases in between.

The rearrangement links TRBV30 to TRBJ2-7, with 9 nucleotides matching TRBD1. Germline assignment: CDR1 GTSNPN and CDR2 SVGIG (reference sequence). This CDR3 region has 15 residues. Unmatched junction bases numbered 11, after V lost 1 base and J lost 7 bases. The CDR3: CAWSAPDRGWGEQYF. The CDR3 DNA is TGTGCCTGGAGTGCCCCGGACAGGGGATGGGGAGAGCAGTACTTC.

The V and J genes are TRBV18 and TRBJ1-2; 8 bases fit TRBD1. Germline loops: CDR1 KGHSH, CDR2 LQKENI. With V trimmed by 3 bases and J by 5 bases, 8 bases remained unmatched. This CDR3 region has 15 residues. The DNA of the CDR3 is TGTGCCAGCTCACCTCCTCCGGGACAGGCGTATGGCTACACCTTC. Amino acids: CASSPPPGQAYGYTF.

The CDR3, as DNA: TGCGCCAGCAGCCCGTGGGGCGGGGGGTTAGATACGCAGTATTTT. Residues: CASSPWGGGLDTQYF. The rearrangement uses TRBV4-1 and TRBJ2-3, with 8 bases lining up with TRBD2. V was pared by 4 bases and J by 5 bases, with 8 bases of the junction left unmatched. Germline values: CDR1 MGHRA, CDR2 YSYEKL. The CDR3 extends over 15 amino acids.

V gene TRBV2 combines with J gene TRBJ1-2, with D possibly matching TRBD1 (6 bases). CDR1 SNHLY and CDR2 FYNNEI come from the germline V gene. V lost 4 bases, J lost 3 bases, and 12 bases lay in between. The CDR3 has 14 residues. The CDR3 nucleotides read TGTGCCAGCAGTGCCGCCGGGGGGCACTATGGCTACACCTTC. Encoded protein: CASSAAGGHYGYTF. Drawing the rest from reference TRBV2 and TRBJ1-2, the complete variable domain is EPEVTQTPSHQVTQMGQEVILRCVPISNHLYFYWYRQILGQKVEFLVSFYNNEISEKSEIFDDQFSVERPDGSNFTLKIRSTKLEDSAMYFCASSAAGGHYGYTFGSGTRLTVV.

This chain connects TRBV11-2 to TRBJ1-2; D might be TRBD1 (6 bases). V was pared by 0 bases and J by 6 bases, with 17 bases between. From germline, CDR1 is SGHAT and CDR2 FQNNGV. CDR3 length: 16 amino acids. The CDR3 DNA is TGTGCCAGCAGCTTAGATCCCCGTAGGGGGAGAGATGGCTACACCTTC. This codes for CASSLDPRRGRDGYTF.